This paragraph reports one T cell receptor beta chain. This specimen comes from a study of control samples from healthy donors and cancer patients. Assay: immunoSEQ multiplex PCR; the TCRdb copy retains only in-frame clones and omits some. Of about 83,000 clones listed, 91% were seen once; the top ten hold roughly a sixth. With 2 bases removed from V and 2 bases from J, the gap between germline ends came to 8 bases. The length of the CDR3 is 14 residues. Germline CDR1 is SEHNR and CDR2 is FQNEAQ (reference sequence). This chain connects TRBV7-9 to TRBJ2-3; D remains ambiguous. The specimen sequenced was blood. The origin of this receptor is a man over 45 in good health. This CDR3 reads CASSLWGDTDTQYF. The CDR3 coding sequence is TGTGCCAGCAGCTTATGGGGTGACACAGATACGCAGTATTTT.